What follows are 20 T cell receptor beta chains derived from one specimen sequenced in a study of blood T cell repertoires in COVID-19. Generated by immunoSEQ multiplex PCR, the TCRdb table keeps only in-frame clones and is missing some. The sample lists 50,000 or so clones; more than 75% were seen once. The material sequenced was peripheral blood. These receptors all stem from a woman of 80 years or more with acute or convalescent COVID-19.

V is TRBV3-1 (or the pseudogene TRBV3-2) and J is TRBJ2-2, with TRBD2 matching 12 bases. The CDR3 contains 15 residues. The germline CDR1 and CDR2 sequences are LGHDT and YNNKEL (reference sequence). V shed 4 bases and J 4 bases; nucleotides not matched to a gene: 1. The CDR3 loop is CASSPSGRATGELFF. CDR3 nucleotides: TGTGCCAGCAGCCCTAGCGGGAGGGCCACCGGGGAGCTGTTTTTT.

The rearrangement joins TRBV27 to TRBJ1-2; TRBD1 agrees at 11 bases. CDR3 length: 15 amino acids. V was clipped by 5 bases and J by 4 bases; unmatched bases: 6. Germline CDR1 MNHEY, CDR2 SMNVEV (reference sequence). For the CDR3, the DNA is TGTGCCAGCAGTCGAGGGACAGGGGGATTCTATGGCTACACCTTC. Its translation is CASSRGTGGFYGYTF.

J is TRBJ2-1 and V is TRBV3-1 (or the pseudogene TRBV3-2), with 8 bases fitting TRBD1. J was trimmed by 4 bases and V by 4 bases; bases with no gene match: 9. This CDR3 comprises 16 residues. Germline-derived CDR1 and CDR2 are LGHDT and YNNKEL (reference sequence). This chain's CDR3 is CASSRTSQGGYNEQFF. Written as DNA, the CDR3 is TGTGCCAGCAGCCGAACGTCACAGGGGGGTTACAATGAGCAGTTCTTC.

The chain employs TRBV19 and TRBJ1-1; D is possibly TRBD1 (6 bases). V lost 6 bases to trimming and J lost 1 base, with 12 bases between them. Germline assignment: CDR1 LNHDA and CDR2 SQIVND (reference sequence). This CDR3 has 14 amino acids. The CDR3 sequence: CASSRQAGNTEAFF. CDR3 bases: TGTGCCAGTAGCCGACAGGCTGGGAACACTGAAGCTTTCTTT.

Only a few counts were recorded for this clone. The rearrangement joins TRBV5-6 to TRBJ2-7; TRBD1 aligns across 9 bases. CDR3 size: 19 residues. The V gene end was trimmed by 5 bases and the J gene end by 0 bases; junction bases not matched to a gene: 18. CDR1 and CDR2 from the germline V gene are SGHDT and YYEEEE. CDR3 region: CASRRYTGTGTPSSYEQYF. The CDR3 bases are TGTGCCAGCAGGCGGTATACCGGGACAGGGACCCCGAGCTCCTACGAGCAGTACTTC.

The rearrangement uses TRBV3-1 (or the pseudogene TRBV3-2) and TRBJ1-5, with D uncertain. Trimming took 0 bases from V and 10 from J, leaving 10 bases between them. The CDR3 has 13 residues. CDR1 is LGHDT, CDR2 YNNKEL, per germline (reference sequence). The CDR3, as DNA: TGTGCCAGCAGCCAAGACTCACAGAGACCCCAGCATTTT. Protein sequence: CASSQDSQRPQHF.

The genes are TRBV3-1 (or the pseudogene TRBV3-2) and TRBJ2-2; the match to TRBD2 covers 9 bases. Germline lookup yields CDR1 LGHDT and CDR2 YNNKEL (reference sequence). The V and J ends lost 4 bases and 4 bases, in that order; junction bases with no gene match: 4. The CDR3 sequence is 15 residues long. This CDR3 is CASSPNSGSTGELFF. The CDR3 coding sequence is TGTGCCAGCAGCCCTAATAGCGGGAGCACCGGGGAGCTGTTTTTT.

The J gene is TRBJ2-1, the V gene TRBV19; 10 nucleotides align to TRBD2. This CDR3 has 16 amino acids. Germline-derived CDR1 and CDR2 are LNHDA and SQIVND (reference sequence). Trimming removed 7 bases from V and 0 bases from J; junction bases left unmatched: 6. CDR3 amino acids: CASTQLAGSSYNEQFF. CDR3 sequence (DNA): TGTGCCAGTACCCAACTAGCGGGATCCTCCTACAATGAGCAGTTCTTC.

CDR3 coding DNA: TGCGCCAGCAGCTGGGGATCAGGGGCTGAAGCTTTCTTT. It is translated as CASSWGSGAEAFF. The genes are TRBV5-1 and TRBJ1-1, with a weak D call TRBD1 (6 bases). V was shortened by 3 bases and J by 6 bases, with 12 bases between the two germline ends. The CDR3 length is 13 residues. Germline CDR1 and CDR2: SGHRS and YFSETQ. Full variable domain (remainder filled in from reference TRBV5-1 and TRBJ1-1): KAGVTQTPRYLIKTRGQQVTLSCSPISGHRSVSWYQQTPGQGLQFLFEYFSETQRNKGNFPGRFSGRQFSNSRSEMNVSTLELGDSALYLCASSWGSGAEAFFGQGTRLTVV.

The V call is TRBV28, the J call TRBJ1-5, with TRBD1 matching over 8 bases. This CDR3 is 15 amino acids long. Germline values: CDR1 MDHEN, CDR2 SYDVKM. The V and J ends lost 5 bases and 6 bases, in that order; junction bases with no gene match: 9. CDR3 sequence: CASSTSTGAVQPQHF. The CDR3 coding sequence is TGTGCCAGCAGTACCTCGACAGGGGCGGTTCAGCCCCAGCATTTT.

This clone was recorded only once. The chain uses TRBV5-1 and TRBJ2-3; TRBD2 agrees at 11 bases. The V gene end was trimmed by 0 bases and the J gene end by 6 bases; junction bases not matched to a gene: 12. CDR3 size: 18 residues. Germline V CDR1 and CDR2: SGHRS, YFSETQ. This CDR3 reads CASSLGGTSGSRLDTQYF. CDR3 bases: TGCGCCAGCAGCTTGGGGGGGACTAGCGGCTCTAGGTTGGATACGCAGTATTTT.

The chain employs TRBV9 and TRBJ1-6; no clear D gene. The V gene lost 0 bases and the J gene lost 9 bases, with 7 bases spanning the gap. The CDR3 extends over 13 amino acids. CDR1 is SGDLS and CDR2 is YYNGEE in the germline V gene. The chain's CDR3 is CASSVGERSPLHF. The CDR3 bases are TGTGCCAGCAGCGTAGGCGAACGTTCACCCCTCCACTTT.

The V gene is TRBV10-2, the J gene TRBJ2-1; 13 positions agree with TRBD2. The CDR3 length is 15 residues. Germline V gives CDR1 WSHSY, CDR2 SAAADI. Unmatched junction bases numbered 6, after V lost 6 bases and J lost 7 bases. In DNA form, the CDR3 reads TGCGCCAGCAGACTAGCGGGGGGGCGAAGGAATGAGCAGTTCTTC. Its protein product is CASRLAGGRRNEQFF.

The chain employs TRBV19 and TRBJ1-2; D is undetermined. Trimming stripped 0 bases from V and 1 base from J, with 6 bases between. CDR3 size: 14 residues. The V gene's germline CDR1 is LNHDA and CDR2 SQIVND (reference sequence). CDR3 coding DNA: TGTGCCAGTAGTATAGATCCGGTTAACTATGGCTACACCTTC. Protein sequence: CASSIDPVNYGYTF.

The chain has TRBV19 and TRBJ2-2; 8 bases match TRBD2. This CDR3 region has 15 residues. In germline, CDR1 is LNHDA, CDR2 SQIVND (reference sequence). V lost 3 bases to trimming and J lost 5 bases; unmatched junction nucleotides: 5. CDR3 DNA: TGTGCCAGTAGTATTGGTCTAGCGGGTACCGGGGAGCTGTTTTTT. It specifies CASSIGLAGTGELFF.

The chain combines TRBV14 with TRBJ2-7; D is possibly TRBD2 (6 bases). CDR1 SGHDN and CDR2 FVKESK come from the germline V gene. The V end lost 6 bases, the J end lost 8 bases, and 20 bases lay between the germline ends. The CDR3 consists of 14 residues. The CDR3 reads CASSSSGSVRKQYV. For the CDR3, the DNA is TGTGCCAGCAGTTCAAGCGGGTCGGTGAGGAAGCAGTACGTC.

This chain uses TRBV7-2 with TRBJ2-1; tentative D call: TRBD2 (6 bases). From germline, CDR1 is SGHTA and CDR2 FQGNSA. This CDR3 has 15 residues. Between the trimmed V and J ends, which lost 2 bases and 2 bases, there was a span of 10 bases. As DNA, the CDR3 is TGTGCCAGCAGCTTAAAGCGGGTCACCTACAATGAGCAGTTCTTC. It codes for CASSLKRVTYNEQFF. Full variable domain (missing parts from reference TRBV7-2 and TRBJ2-1): GAGVSQSPSNKVTEKGKDVELRCDPISGHTALYWYRQSLGQGLEFLIYFQGNSAPDKSGLPSDRFSAERTGGSVSTLTIQRTQQEDSAVYLCASSLKRVTYNEQFFGPGTRLTVL.

This clone has more than one count but fewer than ten. This chain joins TRBV12-3 or TRBV12-4 and TRBJ1-5, with D unclear. The germline V and J ends were trimmed by 3 bases and 4 bases, with 7 bases remaining between them. The CDR3 runs 13 residues. The CDR3 DNA reads as TGTGCCAGCAGTTTCCGCGGAAATCAGCCCCAGCATTTT. Its protein product is CASSFRGNQPQHF.

The chain has TRBV29-1 and TRBJ2-3; TRBD2 aligns across 14 bases. Trimming at V came to 4 bases and at J to 3 bases, leaving 0 bases not matched to a gene. CDR3 length: 14 amino acids. Germline values: CDR1 SQVTM, CDR2 ANQGSEA. CDR3 sequence (DNA): TGCAGCGTTGGGACTAGCGGGAGGACAGATACGCAGTATTTT. Protein product: CSVGTSGRTDTQYF.

V and J are TRBV5-1 and TRBJ1-4; 8 positions match TRBD1. J lost 8 bases, V lost 4 bases, and 7 bases had no gene match. Germline V gene sequence: CDR1 SGHRS, CDR2 YFSETQ. This CDR3 has 14 amino acids. The CDR3 coding sequence is TGCGCCAGCAGCCTGGGACAGGCCCCCGAAAAACTGTTTTTT. It translates to CASSLGQAPEKLFF.